These T cell receptor beta chains were read from a single sample in a study of response to subunit inactivated influenza vaccine. TCRdb reprocessed the RT-PCR reads with MiXCR, giving one entry per CDR3 protein. The data show 500,000 to 600,000 distinct CDR3 sequences, approximately 15% seen once. Specimen: CD4+ T cells sorted from PBMCs, collected roughly 24 months after vaccination. Receptors originate from a man between 50 and 69 years old who received an inactivated influenza vaccine. The CDR3 runs from the conserved cysteine through the conserved F or W. Each record gives: D gene, V gene, J gene, clone size, CDR3 protein, CDR3 DNA. The D gene is left open where the match is weak. Clone size appears in some rows only: once, few, many, or a class for an expanded clone.

d_gene: TRBD2
v_gene: TRBV4-2
j_gene: TRBJ2-5
abundance: few
CDR3aa: CASSQVGLAQIQETQYF
CDR3nt: TGTGCCAGCAGCCAAGTGGGACTAGCCCAAATCCAAGAGACCCAGTACTTC

d_gene: TRBD2
v_gene: TRBV3-1
j_gene: TRBJ2-1
abundance: few
CDR3aa: CASSLGLAAYEQFF
CDR3nt: TGTGCCAGCAGCCTGGGACTAGCAGCCTATGAGCAGTTCTTC

d_gene: .
v_gene: TRBV20-1
j_gene: TRBJ2-3
abundance: few
CDR3aa: CSAEGGRTDTQYF
CDR3nt: TGCAGTGCCGAGGGCGGGCGCACAGATACGCAGTATTTT

d_gene: TRBD2
v_gene: TRBV4-3
j_gene: TRBJ2-1
abundance: many
CDR3aa: CASSLGLATNNEQFF
CDR3nt: TGCGCCAGCAGCCTGGGACTAGCGACTAATAATGAGCAGTTCTTC

d_gene: .
v_gene: TRBV7-9
j_gene: TRBJ2-2
abundance: .
CDR3aa: CASSWRRVYGELFF
CDR3nt: TGTGCCAGCAGCTGGAGGAGGGTTTACGGGGAGCTGTTTTTT

d_gene: TRBD1
v_gene: TRBV30
j_gene: TRBJ1-6
abundance: .
CDR3aa: CAWSVPATGNSPLHF
CDR3nt: TGTGCCTGGAGTGTACCTGCGACAGGGAATTCACCCCTCCACTTT

d_gene: TRBD2
v_gene: TRBV6-2/TRBV6-3
j_gene: TRBJ2-1
abundance: few
CDR3aa: CASSYSRTSGPFF
CDR3nt: TGTGCCAGCAGTTACTCCCGGACTAGCGGCCCGTTCTTC

d_gene: .
v_gene: TRBV5-1
j_gene: TRBJ2-5
abundance: .
CDR3aa: CASSLVGSRMGETQYF
CDR3nt: TGCGCCAGCAGCTTGGTCGGATCCAGAATGGGAGAGACCCAGTACTTC

d_gene: TRBD2
v_gene: TRBV2
j_gene: TRBJ2-1
abundance: few
CDR3aa: CASSEISGAYNEQFF
CDR3nt: TGTGCCAGCAGTGAAATTAGCGGGGCCTACAATGAGCAGTTCTTC

d_gene: .
v_gene: TRBV28
j_gene: TRBJ2-1
abundance: .
CDR3aa: CASSIWGNSYNEQFF
CDR3nt: TGTGCCAGCAGTATATGGGGCAATTCCTACAATGAGCAGTTCTTC